What follows describes a single T cell receptor (beta chain). What it binds is not known. Caucasian, healthy and from Russia, the donors were aged between roughly 6 and 95. This entry comes from a study of blood T cells in healthy people across ages. Study results and caveats: Per million T cells, the diversity of TCR beta decreased roughly linearly as age advanced.

Primers used in a second PCR of about 6 to 12 cycles were a sample-barcoded 5' primer and a J-beta primer mix. Through a template-switch adaptor with 12 random nucleotides, each cDNA molecule received a tag. The study obtained at least 2.5 million CDR3-containing paired-end reads from every sample. TCRdb re-analysed the 5' RACE reads in MiXCR, keeping a single row per CDR3 protein. The table has just under 900,000 distinct CDR3 sequences, about 30% seen once; the top ten hold around 15%. Per the germline V gene, CDR1 is DFQATT and CDR2 is SNEGSKA (reference sequence). The CDR3 is made up of 16 amino acids. V was shortened by 0 bases and J by 2 bases, with 15 bases between the two germline ends.

The V and J genes are TRBV20-1 and TRBJ2-3; tentative D call: TRBD2 (5 bases). The specimen sequenced was blood. This TCR derives from a woman of 80 years or more in good health. The CDR3 DNA reads TGCAGTGCTAGAGATTTTGTACTAGGGTTCACAGATACGCAGTATTTT. The encoded protein is CSARDFVLGFTDTQYF.